The 16 T cell receptor beta chains given below trace back to one sample, sequenced in a study of T cell clones after liver transplantation. The table came from immunoSEQ multiplex PCR; TCRdb's copy has only in-frame clones and leaves some out. The table records fewer than 25,000 clones, 85% to 95% of them present only once. The input for sequencing was CD8+ T cells from blood, taken less than 28 months after liver transplant. These receptors all stem from a human patient who received a liver transplant. Some T cells may be provided by the graft donor.

The chain uses TRBV5-4 and TRBJ2-7, with D possibly TRBD1 on 6 matching bases. The CDR3 is 15 residues long. Germline V gives CDR1 SGHNT, CDR2 YYREEE (reference sequence). V was clipped by 0 bases and J by 7 bases, with 17 bases between them. CDR3 nucleotides: TGTGCCAGCAGCTTGGTGGGGGCCCCTAATGGGGAGCAGTACTTC. This encodes CASSLVGAPNGEQYF.

V and J are TRBV5-1 and TRBJ2-1, with TRBD2 as a possible D gene (5 bases). CDR3 length: 13 residues. CDR1 is SGHRS and CDR2 is YFSETQ in the germline V gene. Trimming stripped 7 bases from V and 6 bases from J, with 14 bases between. The CDR3 here is CASALWAGNEQFF. CDR3 DNA sequence: TGCGCCAGCGCCCTTTGGGCGGGCAATGAGCAGTTCTTC.

The chain combines TRBV7-9 with TRBJ1-1, with a weak D call TRBD1 (5 bases). The length of the CDR3 is 16 residues. Deletions cut 3 bases from V and 1 base from J, with 15 bases between. Germline CDR1 SEHNR, CDR2 FQNEAQ (reference sequence). Written as DNA, the CDR3 is TGTGCCAGCAGCTTTGCGCGGGACGGACGGAACACTGAAGCTTTCTTT. It specifies CASSFARDGRNTEAFF.

This sequence joins TRBV7-2 and TRBJ2-3, with D possibly being TRBD1 or TRBD2 (6 bases each). From germline, CDR1 is SGHTA and CDR2 FQGNSA. The CDR3 runs 15 residues. V was trimmed by 4 bases and J by 2 bases, leaving 13 bases between them. The DNA for the CDR3 is TGTGCCAGCAGCTCGGGGGCGGGGTACACAGATACGCAGTATTTT. Its translation: CASSSGAGYTDTQYF.

The chain carries TRBV21-1 and TRBJ2-1; TRBD2, the table's D call, lacks a check against the DNA. TRBV21-1 is termed a pseudogene. The CDR3 is made up of 14 amino acids. CDR3 bases: TGTGCCAGCAGCAAAGAGATTAGCAGCAATGAGCAGTTCTTC. Its translation is CASSKEISSNEQFF.

The J gene is TRBJ2-2, the V gene TRBV18; D not certain. Germline values: CDR1 KGHSH, CDR2 LQKENI. The CDR3 runs 14 residues. V was pared by 0 bases and J by 2 bases, with 4 bases between. This chain's CDR3 is CASSPPGNTGELFF. The CDR3 nucleotides are TGTGCCAGCTCACCACCGGGCAACACCGGGGAGCTGTTTTTT.

This rearrangement joins TRBV10-3 to TRBJ2-7; TRBD2 agrees at 8 bases. The CDR3 loop spans 16 amino acids. From germline, CDR1 is ENHRY and CDR2 SYGVKD. Germline trimming cut 3 bases from V and 4 bases from J; bases unmatched to any gene: 11. CDR3 loop: CAISDTSGSPPYEQYF. CDR3 bases: TGTGCCATCAGTGATACCAGCGGGAGCCCACCGTACGAGCAGTACTTC.

CDR3 region: CASSQDGGRDYNEQFF. CDR3 DNA: TGTGCCAGCAGCCAGGACGGCGGGAGAGACTACAATGAGCAGTTCTTC. The rearrangement uses TRBV13 and TRBJ2-1; TRBD2 matches 7 bases. Germline-derived CDR1 and CDR2 are PRHDT and FYEKMQ (reference sequence). V dropped 5 bases and J dropped 3; count of bases not matched to a gene: 10. This CDR3 region has 16 residues.

V usage is TRBV19 and J usage is TRBJ2-7, with 7 bases lining up with TRBD2. V trimming: 5 bases; J trimming: 4 bases; junction bases outside the gene matches: 11. This CDR3 is 15 amino acids long. CDR1 is LNHDA and CDR2 is SQIVND in the germline V gene (reference sequence). The CDR3 here is CASSPSGGSGYEQYF. CDR3 sequence (DNA): TGTGCCAGTAGTCCCTCAGGCGGGAGTGGATACGAGCAGTACTTC. The full variable domain, rest sourced from reference TRBV19 and TRBJ2-7, is DGGITQSPKYLFRKEGQNVTLSCEQNLNHDAMYWYRQDPGQGLRLIYYSQIVNDFQKGDIAEGYSVSREKKESFPLTVTSAQKNPTAFYLCASSPSGGSGYEQYFGPGTRLTVT.

CDR3 loop: CAISESAGTGGTDTQYF. In DNA form, the CDR3 reads TGTGCCATCAGTGAGTCGGCCGGGACAGGGGGAACAGATACGCAGTATTTT. The rearrangement uses TRBV10-3 and TRBJ2-3, with 11 nucleotides matching TRBD1. CDR3 length: 17 amino acids. V gave up 0 bases and J gave up 3 bases; unmatched junction bases: 5. The V gene's germline CDR1 is ENHRY and CDR2 SYGVKD.

V usage is TRBV6-5 and J usage is TRBJ2-1; 9 nucleotides agree with TRBD2. Unmatched junction bases numbered 5, after V lost 4 bases and J lost 7 bases. Germline CDR1 MNHEY, CDR2 SVGAGI. The CDR3 has 14 amino acids. The CDR3, as DNA: TGTGCCAGCAGTTGGGTAGCGGGAGCAAATGAGCAGTTCTTC. Protein: CASSWVAGANEQFF.

This chain's CDR3 is CASSGLTRKGDEQYF. DNA for the CDR3: TGTGCCAGCAGCGGTCTGACCAGAAAGGGAGACGAGCAGTACTTC. The chain is built from TRBV2 and TRBJ2-7; D is possibly TRBD2 (5 bases). Germline V CDR1 and CDR2: SNHLY, FYNNEI. This CDR3 contains 15 residues. Between the trimmed V and J ends, which lost 6 bases and 5 bases, there was a span of 20 bases.

Turning to this clone: The same CDR3 can be traced to other DNA sequences in this sample. This chain connects TRBV27 to TRBJ1-5, with D maybe TRBD1 (5 bases). This CDR3 spans 14 amino acids. Germline V CDR1 and CDR2: MNHEY, SMNVEV (reference sequence). V was trimmed by 3 bases and J by 0 bases, leaving 6 bases between them. The CDR3 loop is CASSFRGSNQPQHF. The CDR3 DNA follows: TGTGCCAGCAGTTTTAGGGGTAGCAATCAGCCCCAGCATTTT.

The V and J genes are TRBV27 and TRBJ2-7, with D tentatively TRBD1 (6 bases). CDR3 size: 16 residues. Germline CDR1 MNHEY, CDR2 SMNVEV (reference sequence). The V end was cut by 3 bases, the J end by 3 bases, with 18 bases between. The CDR3, as DNA: TGTGCCAGCAGTTTGGCGCCCCAGGGGAGCTACTACGAGCAGTACTTC. As protein: CASSLAPQGSYYEQYF.

This rearrangement joins TRBV6-5 to TRBJ1-3; D is undetermined. The CDR3 runs 13 residues. Germline lookup yields CDR1 MNHEY and CDR2 SVGAGI. Trimming removed 5 bases at V and 0 bases at J, with 5 bases between. The CDR3 loop is CASSGSSGNTIYF. The DNA for the CDR3 is TGTGCCAGCAGTGGTTCCTCTGGAAACACCATATATTTT.

This clone is a singleton in its sample. This chain connects TRBV10-3 to TRBJ2-7; D gene ambiguous. V gave up 10 bases and J gave up 3 bases, with 16 bases separating them. This CDR3 is 13 amino acids long. CDR1 and CDR2 (germline): ENHRY, SYGVKD. CDR3 residues: CATSGGSNYEQYF. The CDR3 coding sequence is TGTGCCACCTCAGGCGGATCAAACTACGAGCAGTACTTC.